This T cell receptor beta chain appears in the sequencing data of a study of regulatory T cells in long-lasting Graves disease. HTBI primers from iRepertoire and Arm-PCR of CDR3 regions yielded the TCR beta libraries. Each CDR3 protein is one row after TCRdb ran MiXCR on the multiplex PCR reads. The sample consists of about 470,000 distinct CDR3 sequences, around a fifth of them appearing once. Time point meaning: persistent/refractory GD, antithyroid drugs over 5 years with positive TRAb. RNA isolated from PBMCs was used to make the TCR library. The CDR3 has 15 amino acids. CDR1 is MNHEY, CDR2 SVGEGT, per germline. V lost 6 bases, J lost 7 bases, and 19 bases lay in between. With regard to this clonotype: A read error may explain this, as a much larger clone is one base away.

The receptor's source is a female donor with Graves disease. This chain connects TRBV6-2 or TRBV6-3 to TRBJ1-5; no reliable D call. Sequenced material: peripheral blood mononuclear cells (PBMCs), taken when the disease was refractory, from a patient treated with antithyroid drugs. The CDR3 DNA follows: TGTGCCAGCAGCACATCGACCGCTCCATGGCAGCCCCAGCATTTT. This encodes CASSTSTAPWQPQHF.